These T cell receptor beta chains were read from a single sample in a study of T cell responses to AZD1222 COVID-19 vaccine. Generated by immunoSEQ multiplex PCR, the TCRdb table keeps only in-frame clones and is missing some. The sample has 55,000 to 60,000 clones; around 83% are singletons. The specimen was peripheral blood, collected on day 0 of MenACWY control vaccination. The receptors were gathered from an adult in good health. Both conserved end residues are part of each CDR3. D genes are given only for firm matches. Clone size is not always given. Where it is, it says once, few, many or a class for expanded clones.

NA	TRBV4-3	TRBJ1-2	NA	TGCGCCAGCAGCCAAGATACAGGGAAGGATGGCTACACCTTC	CASSQDTGKDGYTF
NA	TRBV4-2	TRBJ2-2	NA	TGTGCCAGCAGCCTGTACACCGGGGAGCTGTTTTTT	CASSLYTGELFF
NA	TRBV7-9	TRBJ1-1	NA	TGTGCCAGCAGCTTGTTAGGTTACACTGAAGCTTTCTTT	CASSLLGYTEAFF
TRBD2	TRBV24-1	TRBJ2-1	NA	TGTGCCACCAGTGAGGGACTAGCGGGAGGGGGGAATGAGCAGTTCTTC	CATSEGLAGGGNEQFF
NA	TRBV3-1/TRBV3-2	TRBJ1-3	NA	TGTGCCAGCAGCCAAGTGCTTGGGGGGGCTGGAAACACCATATATTTT	CASSQVLGGAGNTIYF
NA	TRBV28	TRBJ1-4	NA	TGTGCCAGCAGTCCTGTCGTTTTGTTAGGGGGTGAAAAACTGTTTTTT	CASSPVVLLGGEKLFF
NA	TRBV11-2	TRBJ2-7	NA	TGTGCCAGCAGCAGGCGGTCCTACGAGCAGTACTTC	CASSRRSYEQYF
TRBD1	TRBV15	TRBJ2-7	few	TGTGCCACCAGTCCTTTCCCCGGGACAGGGGGTCGGGACTCCTACGAGCAGTACTTC	CATSPFPGTGGRDSYEQYF
NA	TRBV12-3/TRBV12-4	TRBJ2-7	NA	TGTGCCAGCAGTTCCTACGTAGGCTACGAGCAGTACTTC	CASSSYVGYEQYF
TRBD1	TRBV7-2	TRBJ2-2	few	TGTGCCAGCAGCACAGAGACAGGGACCGGGGAGCTGTTTTTT	CASSTETGTGELFF
TRBD2	TRBV5-6	TRBJ2-1	NA	TGTGCCAGCAGCAAGGGACTAGCAAACTCCTACAATGAGCAGTTCTTC	CASSKGLANSYNEQFF
TRBD1	TRBV30	TRBJ2-2	NA	TGTGCCTGGAGTGTTGGACAGGGTGAGACCGGGGAGCTGTTTTTT	CAWSVGQGETGELFF
NA	TRBV2	TRBJ1-2	NA	TGTGCCAGCAGTTCTACAGGGAGCGGCTATGGCTACACCTTC	CASSSTGSGYGYTF
TRBD1	TRBV5-6	TRBJ1-5	NA	TGTGCCAGCAGCGCTTACAGGGGGCGCGGGGGCAATCAGCCCCAGCATTTT	CASSAYRGRGGNQPQHF
TRBD2	TRBV7-9	TRBJ2-7	NA	TGTGCCAGCAGCCTAACTAGCGGGAGCTCCTACGAGCAGTACTTC	CASSLTSGSSYEQYF
NA	TRBV4-3	TRBJ2-3	NA	TGCGCCAGCAGCCAAGAAGCACTAGATACGCAGTATTTT	CASSQEALDTQYF
NA	TRBV5-4	TRBJ2-7	NA	TGTGCCAGCAGCTTACAGGGTCTACCCCCTTACGAGCAGTACTTC	CASSLQGLPPYEQYF
TRBD1	TRBV29-1	TRBJ1-5	NA	TGCAGCGTTCAATCGGACAGGACCAGCAATCAGCCCCAGCATTTT	CSVQSDRTSNQPQHF
TRBD2	TRBV7-8	TRBJ2-1	NA	TGTGCCAGCAGCTTAGTGTCACTAGCGGGAGGATTGCAGTTCTTC	CASSLVSLAGGLQFF
NA	TRBV10-3	TRBJ1-4	once	TGTGCCATCAGTGAGTCGGGGGAGAGAGAAAAACTGTTTTTT	CAISESGEREKLFF
NA	TRBV5-8	TRBJ2-7	NA	TGTGCCAGCGAGAGGGGTCGCGAGCAGTACTTC	CASERGREQYF
NA	TRBV7-6	TRBJ1-4	NA	TGTGCCAGCAGCCAAACAGGAACAACTAATGAAAAACTGTTTTTT	CASSQTGTTNEKLFF
NA	TRBV6-5	TRBJ1-6	NA	TGTGCCAGCAGAACAACATCTTCACCCCTCCACTTT	CASRTTSSPLHF
NA	TRBV5-1	TRBJ2-7	NA	TGCGCCAGCAGTCACAGTGAGGGCTCCTACGAGCAGTACTTC	CASSHSEGSYEQYF
NA	TRBV5-4	TRBJ2-5	NA	TGTGCCAGCAGGGTTAATACAGGGTGGGGGGAGACCCAGTACTTC	CASRVNTGWGETQYF
NA	TRBV6-2/TRBV6-3	TRBJ2-7	NA	TGTGCCAGCAGTTACTGCTGCGAGCAGTACTTC	CASSYCCEQYF
TRBD1	TRBV4-2	TRBJ2-7	NA	TGTGCCAGCAGCCAAGCCGGCGGACAGGTCTACGAGCAGTACTTC	CASSQAGGQVYEQYF
TRBD2	TRBV7-2	TRBJ2-2	NA	TGTGCCAGCAGCTTAGTCCCCTTACCCACTAGCGGTGGGGAGCTGTTTTTT	CASSLVPLPTSGGELFF